Presented here are 27 T cell receptor beta chains from one specimen sequenced in a study of blood T cell repertoires in COVID-19. Produced via immunoSEQ multiplex PCR; TCRdb's table is partial and in-frame only. Among around 480,000 clones, 88% were seen once, and the ten largest hold over 10%. Sequencing was carried out using peripheral blood. The receptors stem from a woman aged 45-65 years with COVID-19, enrolled during active disease.

J is TRBJ1-1 and V is TRBV19; a possible D gene is TRBD1 (5 bases). The V and J ends lost 7 bases and 0 bases respectively, with 12 bases between them. Germline CDR1 and CDR2: LNHDA and SQIVND (reference sequence). The CDR3 loop spans 14 amino acids. This CDR3 reads CASKEGPMNTEAFF. In DNA, the CDR3 is TGTGCCAGTAAGGAGGGACCCATGAACACTGAAGCTTTCTTT.

The J gene is TRBJ2-2, the V gene TRBV11-1; D might be TRBD1 (6 bases). This CDR3 is 14 amino acids long. The V and J ends lost 3 bases and 3 bases respectively, with 8 bases between them. Germline V gene lookup returns CDR1 SGHAT and CDR2 FQDESV (reference sequence). CDR3 sequence reads: CASSLNRDTGELFF. CDR3 coding DNA: TGTGCCAGCAGCTTGAACAGGGACACCGGGGAGCTGTTTTTT.

The rearrangement joins TRBV24-1 to TRBJ2-5; D is perhaps TRBD2 (5 bases). This CDR3 region has 16 residues. Germline-derived CDR1 and CDR2 are KGHDR and SFDVKD. V gave up 2 bases and J gave up 1 base, with 13 bases separating them. The CDR3 DNA sequence: TGTGCCACCAGTGATTGGACTGCTAACTCCCAAGAGACCCAGTACTTC. It codes for CATSDWTANSQETQYF.

DNA for the CDR3: TGTGCCAGCAGCTTATTTCGACAGGGAACTAACTATGGCTACACCTTC. Residues: CASSLFRQGTNYGYTF. The chain combines TRBV7-3 with TRBJ1-2; 7 bases line up with TRBD1. The CDR3 extends over 16 amino acids. Germline trimming cut 2 bases from V and 0 bases from J; bases unmatched to any gene: 6. Germline V gene data show CDR1 as SGHTA and CDR2 as FQGTGA.

This clone was detected only once. The rearrangement joins TRBV30 to TRBJ2-3, with 9 nucleotides matching TRBD2. The trim removed 3 bases at V and 5 bases at J, leaving 12 bases unmatched. The CDR3 consists of 16 residues. CDR1 and CDR2 from the germline V gene are GTSNPN and SVGIG (reference sequence). DNA of the CDR3: TGTGCCTGGAGCCGCCCTGGGTTAGCGGGGGTAGATACGCAGTATTTT. Its protein is CAWSRPGLAGVDTQYF.

The chain joins TRBV7-9 to TRBJ1-2; D is ambiguous. This CDR3 comprises 13 residues. Germline CDR1 SEHNR, CDR2 FQNEAQ (reference sequence). Trimming pared 3 bases from V and 1 base from J, leaving 6 bases between. CDR3 DNA sequence: TGTGCCAGCAGCTTCTCCCGTAACTATGGCTACACCTTC. This sequence encodes CASSFSRNYGYTF.

The chain combines TRBV6-5 with TRBJ1-1; the D gene is possibly TRBD1 (5 bases). V was cut by 5 bases and J by 0 bases, with 10 bases left in between. The V gene's germline CDR1 is MNHEY and CDR2 SVGAGI. This CDR3 has 14 residues. CDR3 region: CASSQWGLNTEAFF. The CDR3, as DNA: TGTGCCAGCAGTCAGTGGGGCCTGAACACTGAAGCTTTCTTT.

The chain recombines TRBV18 with TRBJ1-5; D gene unclear. Trimming cost V 3 bases and J 3 bases, with 6 bases left between them. Germline loops: CDR1 KGHSH, CDR2 LQKENI. The CDR3 has 13 residues. CDR3 sequence (DNA): TGTGCCAGCTCACCGAGCCTCAATCAGCCCCAGCATTTT. Translation gives CASSPSLNQPQHF.

The gene calls are TRBV2 and TRBJ1-6, with D perhaps TRBD1 (6 bases). The CDR3 covers 16 residues. V shed 3 bases and J shed 7 bases, with 16 bases lying between them. Germline V gene data show CDR1 as SNHLY and CDR2 as FYNNEI. The CDR3 spells CASSDWGGGINSPLHF. In DNA form, the CDR3 reads TGTGCCAGCAGTGATTGGGGGGGCGGAATCAATTCACCCCTCCACTTT.

The chain is built from TRBV30 and TRBJ1-6, with unresolved D. CDR1 and CDR2 from the germline V gene are GTSNPN and SVGIG (reference sequence). With 3 bases removed from V and 13 bases from J, the gap between germline ends came to 10 bases. This CDR3 has 11 residues. The CDR3 is CAWSPGLPLHF. The CDR3 DNA is TGTGCCTGGAGCCCGGGGTTGCCCCTCCACTTT.

The chain has TRBV5-1 and TRBJ1-4; no reliable D call. V was cut by 0 bases and J by 0 bases, with 6 bases left in between. The CDR3 is 15 residues long. Per germline, CDR1 SGHRS and CDR2 YFSETQ. Here the CDR3 reads CASSLDSSTNEKLFF. The CDR3 region has the DNA TGCGCCAGCAGCTTGGACAGTTCAACTAATGAAAAACTGTTTTTT.

This chain links TRBV30 with TRBJ2-7, with 7 bases identical to TRBD2. CDR3 length: 15 amino acids. V was pared by 2 bases and J by 0 bases, with 7 bases of the junction left unmatched. Germline V lookup: CDR1 GTSNPN, CDR2 SVGIG (reference sequence). The CDR3 is CAWSPRDYNSYEQYF. The CDR3 DNA sequence: TGTGCCTGGAGTCCCCGGGACTATAACTCCTACGAGCAGTACTTC.

This sequence joins TRBV20-1 and TRBJ2-1; D gene unclear. There are 11 residues in the CDR3. The germline gives CDR1 DFQATT, CDR2 SNEGSKA (reference sequence). The ends were cut back, 4 bases at V and 6 bases at J, with 7 bases in the middle. The CDR3 loop is CSATSFNEQFF. In DNA, the CDR3 is TGCAGTGCTACTAGTTTCAATGAGCAGTTCTTC.

The chain has TRBV6-4 and TRBJ1-3; D possibly corresponds to TRBD1 (6 bases). CDR3 length: 17 amino acids. The germline gives CDR1 MRHNA, CDR2 SNTAGT. Trimming cost V 0 bases and J 3 bases, with 15 bases left between them. CDR3 bases: TGTGCCAGCAGTGACTCGAAGGACAGTAAGAATGGAAACACCATATATTTT. The encoded protein is CASSDSKDSKNGNTIYF.

This clone was detected once. V gene TRBV29-1 combines with J gene TRBJ1-1; D is possibly TRBD1 (5 bases). Deletions cut 2 bases from V and 3 bases from J, with 13 bases between. The CDR3 extends over 14 amino acids. Germline loops: CDR1 SQVTM, CDR2 ANQGSEA. The CDR3 DNA follows: TGCAGCGTTGAAAGGGGTGTCGGGTACACTGAAGCTTTCTTT. Protein product: CSVERGVGYTEAFF.

This chain joins TRBV2 and TRBJ2-1; D uncertain. The CDR3 is made up of 13 amino acids. The germline CDR1 and CDR2 sequences are SNHLY and FYNNEI. Trimming left V 4 bases short and J 6 bases short, with 10 bases between. Written as DNA, the CDR3 is TGTGCCAGCAGTGCTGAGAATATCAATGAGCAGTTCTTC. It is translated as CASSAENINEQFF.

The chain recombines TRBV15 with TRBJ1-1; D unresolved. The CDR3 covers 14 residues. Germline V CDR1 and CDR2: LNHNV, YYDKDF (reference sequence). V was clipped by 1 base and J by 1 base, with 7 bases between them. The DNA for the CDR3 is TGTGCCACCAGCAGAGGGCGGGCGAACACTGAAGCTTTCTTT. It specifies CATSRGRANTEAFF.

The rearrangement uses TRBV9 and TRBJ1-1, with D possibly TRBD1 on 6 matching bases. Germline assignment: CDR1 SGDLS and CDR2 YYNGEE. CDR3 size: 16 residues. Trimming left V 2 bases short and J 4 bases short, with 18 bases between. CDR3 DNA: TGTGCCAGCAGCGTGAGCTGGGGGGGCCGGAGCACTGAAGCTTTCTTT. Translating gives CASSVSWGGRSTEAFF.

The chain joins TRBV4-1 to TRBJ1-2, with a possible D match to TRBD1 (5 bases). The CDR3 consists of 14 residues. V lost 3 bases and J lost 4, with 12 bases in between. Per germline, CDR1 MGHRA and CDR2 YSYEKL. CDR3 sequence: CASSQEGLSYGYTF. CDR3 in DNA: TGCGCCAGCAGCCAGGAGGGACTAAGCTATGGCTACACCTTC.

The chain links TRBV6-1 to TRBJ1-2, with no clear D. The CDR3 length is 15 residues. With 2 bases removed from V and 5 bases from J, the gap between germline ends came to 15 bases. In germline, CDR1 is MNHNS, CDR2 SASEGT. This chain's CDR3 is CASSEFTVSAYGYTF. In nucleotides, the CDR3 is TGTGCCAGCAGTGAATTTACAGTTAGTGCATATGGCTACACCTTC.

The rearrangement joins TRBV12-3 or TRBV12-4 to TRBJ2-7; D is perhaps TRBD1 (5 bases). The CDR3 totals 13 residues. Deletions cut 6 bases from V and 0 bases from J, with 9 bases between. CDR3 protein: CASSLRDSYEQYF. The DNA for the CDR3 is TGTGCCAGCAGCCTCAGGGACTCCTACGAGCAGTACTTC.

The rearrangement joins TRBV5-1 to TRBJ2-7, with 9 bases matching TRBD1. Germline assignment: CDR1 SGHRS and CDR2 YFSETQ. Unmatched junction bases numbered 7, after V lost 2 bases and J lost 4 bases. The CDR3 has 15 amino acids. Written as DNA, the CDR3 is TGCGCCAGCAGCTTAGATTCCGGGACAGGGTACGAGCAGTACTTC. As protein: CASSLDSGTGYEQYF.

V is TRBV7-9 and J is TRBJ1-1; no definite D call. In germline, CDR1 is SEHNR, CDR2 FQNEAQ (reference sequence). Trimming removed 5 bases at V and 0 bases at J, with 13 bases between. The CDR3 contains 15 residues. CDR3 amino acids: CASSRSTGMNTEAFF. CDR3 in DNA: TGTGCCAGCAGCCGGTCGACGGGGATGAACACTGAAGCTTTCTTT.

The rearrangement uses TRBV6-5 and TRBJ1-1; no clear D. The CDR3 has 14 residues. The V gene lost 8 bases and the J gene lost 0 bases, with 13 bases spanning the gap. The germline V gene has CDR1 MNHEY and CDR2 SVGAGI. The CDR3 nucleotides are TGTGCCAGCCGCCGACGCGGCATGAACACTGAAGCTTTCTTT. The encoded protein is CASRRRGMNTEAFF.

The V gene is TRBV5-6, the J gene TRBJ1-2; possibly TRBD1 for D (5 bases). Germline V lookup: CDR1 SGHDT, CDR2 YYEEEE. The CDR3 loop spans 12 amino acids. Trimming shortened V by 5 bases and J by 10 bases, and 15 bases separated the two germline ends. This CDR3 is CASRSDTGFYTF. The DNA of the CDR3 is TGTGCCAGCAGGTCGGATACAGGCTTCTACACCTTC.

The chain couples TRBV27 to TRBJ1-2, with D tentatively TRBD1 (5 bases). The CDR3 has 11 residues. The V gene's germline CDR1 is MNHEY and CDR2 SMNVEV (reference sequence). V was pared by 6 bases and J by 7 bases, with 9 bases between. In DNA, the CDR3 is TGTGCCAGCAGCCAGGGCGGTGGCTACACCTTC. Protein sequence: CASSQGGGYTF.

J is TRBJ1-1 and V is TRBV18; possibly TRBD1 for D (5 bases). V was shortened by 6 bases and J by 6 bases, with 14 bases between the two germline ends. CDR1 KGHSH and CDR2 LQKENI come from the germline V gene. This CDR3 contains 13 residues. The CDR3 here is CASSSGGIAEAFF. The CDR3 nucleotides read TGTGCCAGCTCTTCGGGGGGGATCGCTGAAGCTTTCTTT.